Each of the 15 T cell receptor beta chains below was sequenced from the same sample in a study of neurological immune-mediated disorders. TCRdb used MiXCR to reprocess the 5' RACE reads, holding one entry per CDR3 protein. The sample includes around 50,000 distinct CDR3 sequences, 3% to 4% of them seen just once. Source material: PBMCs. The receptors come from a man between 60 and 70 years old with multiple sclerosis.

Many counts were recorded for this clonotype. J is TRBJ2-1 and V is TRBV7-2, with D possibly being TRBD1 (5 bases). The CDR3 is made up of 14 amino acids. Trimming took off 5 bases at V and 7 bases at J, with 15 bases between the two ends. Germline V gene data show CDR1 as SGHTA and CDR2 as FQGNSA. For the CDR3, the DNA is TGTGCCAGCAGCCCCACGACAGAAACGAATGAGCAGTTCTTC. Its translation is CASSPTTETNEQFF.

The sample holds many counts of this clonotype. V gene TRBV18 combines with J gene TRBJ1-1; the D gene is possibly TRBD1 (5 bases). The CDR3 length is 16 residues. The germline V and J ends were trimmed by 1 base and 4 bases, with 16 bases remaining between them. From germline, CDR1 is KGHSH and CDR2 LQKENI. CDR3 nucleotide sequence: TGTGCCAGCTCACCACTGTACGAAGCCGGGGGCACTGAAGCTTTCTTT. Its translation is CASSPLYEAGGTEAFF.

Of note for this clonotype: The final CDR3 position lacks the conserved phenylalanine or tryptophan, pointing to a likely read error. This rearrangement joins TRBV28 to TRBJ2-7; D perhaps matches TRBD1 (6 bases). Germline assignment: CDR1 MDHEN and CDR2 SYDVKM. This CDR3 has 13 amino acids. Trimming removed 6 bases at V and 2 bases at J, with 11 bases between. CDR3 sequence reads: CASRTGTTYEQYN. Here the CDR3 DNA reads TGTGCCAGCAGGACAGGTACTACCTACGAGCAGTACAAC.

This clonotype came up many times. The CDR3 here is CAALRDAYNEQFF. Here the CDR3 DNA reads TGTGCCGCCTTGAGGGACGCGTACAATGAGCAGTTCTTC. The rearrangement joins TRBV6-1 to TRBJ2-1; possibly TRBD1 or TRBD2 for D (5 bases each). V was cut by 11 bases and J by 4 bases, with 15 bases left in between. Germline V lookup: CDR1 MNHNS, CDR2 SASEGT. This CDR3 has 13 residues.

This clonotype has at least ten counts. This chain uses TRBV20-1 with TRBJ2-5; no definite D call. From germline, CDR1 is DFQATT and CDR2 SNEGSKA (reference sequence). Trimming took off 0 bases at V and 5 bases at J, with 13 bases between the two ends. CDR3 length: 14 residues. CDR3: CSARDLRLVETQYF. In nucleotides, the CDR3 is TGCAGTGCTAGAGATTTAAGGCTAGTTGAGACCCAGTACTTC.

This clonotype was recorded many times. The J gene is TRBJ1-1, the V gene TRBV4-1, with TRBD1 identical over 8 bases. Looked up from germline, CDR1 is MGHRA and CDR2 is YSYEKL. This CDR3 spans 16 amino acids. V was clipped by 6 bases and J by 1 base; unmatched bases: 10. The chain's CDR3 is CASRPTRTGTNTEAFF. Written as DNA, the CDR3 is TGCGCCAGCAGACCGACCCGGACAGGGACGAACACTGAAGCTTTCTTT.

This clonotype was detected ten times or more. The chain couples TRBV20-1 to TRBJ2-3, with TRBD2 matching 9 bases. The V gene end was trimmed by 2 bases and the J gene end by 5 bases; junction bases not matched to a gene: 17. Germline assignment: CDR1 DFQATT and CDR2 SNEGSKA (reference sequence). CDR3 length: 18 residues. DNA for the CDR3: TGCAGTGCTAGAAACAAGAGATTGCGCGGGAGGGCCATAGATACGCAGTATTTT. Translated: CSARNKRLRGRAIDTQYF.

This clonotype was seen many times. The V and J genes are TRBV5-1 and TRBJ2-1; D may match TRBD1 or TRBD2 (6 bases each). V gave up 2 bases and J gave up 4 bases, with 16 bases separating them. CDR1 and CDR2 from the germline V gene are SGHRS and YFSETQ. This CDR3 region has 16 residues. The CDR3 DNA reads as TGCGCCAGCAGCTTCCTCGGGGGCCCGGCTTACAATGAGCAGTTCTTC. Encoded protein: CASSFLGGPAYNEQFF.

In this sample, this clonotype turned up many times. The chain links TRBV20-1 to TRBJ2-7; a possible D gene is TRBD2 (5 bases). This CDR3 is built from 14 residues. Per germline, CDR1 DFQATT and CDR2 SNEGSKA (reference sequence). Deletions cut 2 bases from V and 4 bases from J, with 15 bases between. In nucleotides, the CDR3 is TGCAGTGCTAGACCGGCGGGTATGGGTTACGAGCAGTACTTC. It codes for CSARPAGMGYEQYF.

Many counts were recorded for this clonotype. V usage is TRBV5-1 and J usage is TRBJ1-4, with a tentative D call TRBD1 (5 bases). The CDR3 is 15 residues long. The V gene lost 3 bases and the J gene lost 8 bases, with 17 bases spanning the gap. Germline V lookup: CDR1 SGHRS, CDR2 YFSETQ. The CDR3 spells CASSSPGESGEKLFF. DNA of the CDR3: TGCGCCAGCAGCTCACCGGGGGAGTCGGGCGAAAAACTGTTTTTT. Drawing the rest from reference TRBV5-1 and TRBJ1-4, the complete variable domain is KAGVTQTPRYLIKTRGQQVTLSCSPISGHRSVSWYQQTPGQGLQFLFEYFSETQRNKGNFPGRFSGRQFSNSRSEMNVSTLELGDSALYLCASSSPGESGEKLFFGSGTQLSVL.

This clonotype was detected ten times or more. J is TRBJ2-3 and V is TRBV7-2; unclear D gene. Germline V gene lookup returns CDR1 SGHTA and CDR2 FQGNSA. CDR3 length: 14 residues. V was pared by 5 bases and J by 2 bases, with 11 bases between. Written as DNA, the CDR3 is TGTGCCAGCAGCCGCCGGGCTGCCACAGATACGCAGTATTTT. It specifies CASSRRAATDTQYF. Using reference TRBV7-2 and TRBJ2-3 for the parts outside the CDR3, the full variable domain is GAGVSQSPSNKVTEKGKDVELRCDPISGHTALYWYRQSLGQGLEFLIYFQGNSAPDKSGLPSDRFSAERTGGSVSTLTIQRTQQEDSAVYLCASSRRAATDTQYFGPGTRLTVL.

This clonotype was detected ten times or more. The rearrangement links TRBV15 to TRBJ1-2, with D uncertain. The CDR3 totals 14 residues. Germline V gene sequence: CDR1 LNHNV, CDR2 YYDKDF (reference sequence). V was pared by 5 bases and J by 0 bases, with 10 bases between. The CDR3: CATSPERPNYGYTF. The CDR3 bases are TGTGCCACCAGCCCTGAACGACCTAACTATGGCTACACCTTC.

This clonotype was seen repeatedly, ten times or more. The chain recombines TRBV20-1 with TRBJ2-1; maybe TRBD1 (5 bases). The germline V and J ends were trimmed by 5 bases and 3 bases, with 14 bases remaining between them. Germline CDR1 DFQATT, CDR2 SNEGSKA (reference sequence). CDR3 length: 14 residues. The CDR3 coding sequence is TGCAGTGCTCCCCCTAAGACAGACTACAATGAGCAGTTCTTC. Its translation is CSAPPKTDYNEQFF.

Ten or more counts support this clonotype. Here the CDR3 reads CASSLARQDEQYF. In DNA form, the CDR3 reads TGTGCCAGCAGCTTAGCCAGGCAGGACGAGCAGTACTTC. The rearrangement links TRBV7-2 to TRBJ2-7; unclear D gene. V was clipped by 0 bases and J by 5 bases, with 8 bases between them. The germline gives CDR1 SGHTA, CDR2 FQGNSA. The CDR3 length is 13 residues.

The sample holds many counts of this clonotype. DNA of the CDR3: TGTGCCAGCAGCAACAGGGGTGGCTACACCTTC. Protein sequence: CASSNRGGYTF. This sequence joins TRBV7-2 and TRBJ1-2; TRBD1 agrees at 7 bases. Trimming took 5 bases from V and 7 from J; bases not matched to a gene: 1. Germline V gives CDR1 SGHTA, CDR2 FQGNSA. CDR3 length: 11 residues.